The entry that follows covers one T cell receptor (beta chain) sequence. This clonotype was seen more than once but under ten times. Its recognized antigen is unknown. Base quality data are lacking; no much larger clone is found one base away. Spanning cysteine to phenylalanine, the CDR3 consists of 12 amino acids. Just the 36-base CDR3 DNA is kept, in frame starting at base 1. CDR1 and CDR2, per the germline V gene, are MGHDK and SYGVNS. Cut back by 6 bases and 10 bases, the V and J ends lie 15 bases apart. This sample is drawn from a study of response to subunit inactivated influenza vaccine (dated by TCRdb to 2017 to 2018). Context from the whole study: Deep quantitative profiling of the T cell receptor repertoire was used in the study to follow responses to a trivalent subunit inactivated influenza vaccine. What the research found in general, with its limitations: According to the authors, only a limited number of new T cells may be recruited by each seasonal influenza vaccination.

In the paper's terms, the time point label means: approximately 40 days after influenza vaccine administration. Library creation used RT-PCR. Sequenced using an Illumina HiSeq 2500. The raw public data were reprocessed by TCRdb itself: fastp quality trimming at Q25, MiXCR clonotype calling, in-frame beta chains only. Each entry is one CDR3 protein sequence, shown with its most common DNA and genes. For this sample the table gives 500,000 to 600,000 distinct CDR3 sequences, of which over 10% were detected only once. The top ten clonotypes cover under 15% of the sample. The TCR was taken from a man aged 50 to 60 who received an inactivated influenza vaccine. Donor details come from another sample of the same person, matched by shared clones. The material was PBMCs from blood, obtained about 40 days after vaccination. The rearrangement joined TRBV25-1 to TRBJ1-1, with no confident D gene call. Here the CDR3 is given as CASSSLGARAFF. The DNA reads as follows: TGTGCCAGCAGCAGTCTGGGAGCAAGAGCTTTCTTT.